This T cell receptor beta chain was retrieved from a study of monozygotic twins with cystic fibrosis. Turning to the study itself: Roughly 3 micrograms of fragmented DNA underwent around 14 PCR cycles for library preparation.

Study conclusions and caveats: Clonality was generally low (median approximately 0.009), higher in the most severe patients. Monozygotic CF twin pairs shared significantly more nucleotide-identical clonotypes than unrelated CF individuals did.

CDR1 and CDR2 (germline): SGDLS, YYNGEE. The CDR3 runs 15 residues. Trimming pared 3 bases from V and 0 bases from J, leaving 10 bases between. Only in-frame clones appear in the TCRdb table, and some are missing; sequencing was by immunoSEQ multiplex PCR. The sample lists 11,000 or so clones, 96% occurring once. This clone was observed once. The antigen is undetermined. The TCR sequence derives from a boy aged 5-17 years with cystic fibrosis. The source material was blood. The chain recombines TRBV9 with TRBJ2-1; tentatively, D is TRBD2 (6 bases). CDR3 region: CASSAGVSSYNEQFF. The DNA for the CDR3 is TGTGCCAGCAGCGCGGGGGTTAGCTCCTACAATGAGCAGTTCTTC.